The clone carrying this T cell receptor beta chain has just a few counts. The antigen remains undetermined. The germline CDR1 and CDR2 sequences are SEHNR and FQNEAQ (reference sequence). The CDR3 loop spans 18 amino acids. V trimming: 1 base; J trimming: 3 bases; junction bases outside the gene matches: 10. This entry belongs to a study of T cells in Graves' hyperthyroidism and ophthalmopathy. General observations from the study: In the blood, most expanded thyroid clonotypes above 0.001 appeared as well.

TCR beta CDR3 region amplification was performed from RNA transcripts. TCR CDR3 regions were first amplified by RT-PCR with HTBI primers. Using its own MiXCR run on the multiplex PCR reads, TCRdb lists one record per CDR3 protein. Among roughly 420,000 distinct CDR3 sequences, around 14% were seen once, and the ten largest hold over 7.5%. The authors took PBMCs from 10 ml fresh peripheral blood. The V gene is TRBV7-9, the J gene TRBJ1-2; 11 bases are shared with TRBD1. Sequencing used blood. The source of this sequence is a woman aged 18 to 35 with Graves' hyperthyroidism. The CDR3 DNA follows: TGTGCCAGCAGCTTAGAGGACAGGGGGCCCATTTTTTACTATGGCTACACCTTC. Protein sequence: CASSLEDRGPIFYYGYTF.